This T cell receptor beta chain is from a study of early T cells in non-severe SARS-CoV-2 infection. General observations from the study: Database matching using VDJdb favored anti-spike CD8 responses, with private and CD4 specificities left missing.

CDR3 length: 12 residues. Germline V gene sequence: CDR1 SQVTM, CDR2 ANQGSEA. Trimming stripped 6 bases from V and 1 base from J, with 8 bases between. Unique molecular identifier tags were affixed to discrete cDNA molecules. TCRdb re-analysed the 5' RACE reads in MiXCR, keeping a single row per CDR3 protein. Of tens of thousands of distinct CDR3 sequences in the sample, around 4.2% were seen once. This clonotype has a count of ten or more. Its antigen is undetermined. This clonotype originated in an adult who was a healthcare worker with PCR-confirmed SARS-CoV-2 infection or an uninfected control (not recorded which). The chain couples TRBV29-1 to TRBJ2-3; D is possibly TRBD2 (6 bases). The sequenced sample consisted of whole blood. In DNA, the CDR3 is TGCAGCGTCGGGACTGGCACAGATACGCAGTATTTT. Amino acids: CSVGTGTDTQYF.